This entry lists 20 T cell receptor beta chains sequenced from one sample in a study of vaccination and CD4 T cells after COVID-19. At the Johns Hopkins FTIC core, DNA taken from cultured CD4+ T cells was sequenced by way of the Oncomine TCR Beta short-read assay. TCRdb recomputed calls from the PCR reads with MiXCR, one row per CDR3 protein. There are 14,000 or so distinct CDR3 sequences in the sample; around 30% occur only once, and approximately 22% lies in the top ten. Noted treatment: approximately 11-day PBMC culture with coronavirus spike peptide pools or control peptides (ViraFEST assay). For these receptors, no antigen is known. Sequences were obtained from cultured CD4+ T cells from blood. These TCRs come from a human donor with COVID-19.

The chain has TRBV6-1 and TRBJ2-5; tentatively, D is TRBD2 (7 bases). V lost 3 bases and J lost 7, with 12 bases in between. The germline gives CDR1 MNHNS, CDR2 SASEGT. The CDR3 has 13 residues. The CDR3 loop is CASSEGGPGTQYF. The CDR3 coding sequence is TGTGCCAGCAGTGAGGGGGGGCCGGGGACCCAGTACTTC.

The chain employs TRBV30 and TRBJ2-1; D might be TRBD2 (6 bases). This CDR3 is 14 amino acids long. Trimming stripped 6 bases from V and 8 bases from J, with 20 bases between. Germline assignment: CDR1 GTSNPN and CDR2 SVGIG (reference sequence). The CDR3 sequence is CACPLYSSGDEQFF. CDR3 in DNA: TGTGCCTGCCCCCTCTACAGCTCGGGGGATGAGCAGTTCTTC.

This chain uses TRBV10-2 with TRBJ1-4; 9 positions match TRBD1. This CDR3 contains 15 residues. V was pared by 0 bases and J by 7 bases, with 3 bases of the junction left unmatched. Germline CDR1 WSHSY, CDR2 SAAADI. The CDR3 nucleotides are TGCGCCAGCAGTGAGTCGGGGACAGGGCTTGAAAAACTGTTTTTT. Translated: CASSESGTGLEKLFF.

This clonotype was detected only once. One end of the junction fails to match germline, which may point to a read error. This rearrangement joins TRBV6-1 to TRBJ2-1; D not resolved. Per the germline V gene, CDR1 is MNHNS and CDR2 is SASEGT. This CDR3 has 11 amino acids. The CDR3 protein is CASRRIGEEIF. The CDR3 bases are TGTGCCAGCAGACGGATCGGCGAGGAAATCTTC.

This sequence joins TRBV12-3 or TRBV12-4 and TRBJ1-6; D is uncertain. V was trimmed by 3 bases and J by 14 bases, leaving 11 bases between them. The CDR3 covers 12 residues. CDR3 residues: CASSFGVVTLHF. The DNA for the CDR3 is TGTGCCAGCAGTTTTGGGGTTGTCACCCTCCACTTT.

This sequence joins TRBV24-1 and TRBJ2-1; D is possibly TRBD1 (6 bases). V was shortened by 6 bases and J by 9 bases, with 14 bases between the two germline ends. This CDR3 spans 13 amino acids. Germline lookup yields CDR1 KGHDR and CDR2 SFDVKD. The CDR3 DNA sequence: TGTGCCACCAGTACACAGGGACGGGGTGAGCAGTTCTTC. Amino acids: CATSTQGRGEQFF.

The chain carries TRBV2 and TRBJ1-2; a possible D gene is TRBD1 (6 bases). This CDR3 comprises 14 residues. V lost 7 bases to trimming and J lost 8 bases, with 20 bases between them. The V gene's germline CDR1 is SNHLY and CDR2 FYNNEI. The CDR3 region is CASKTPGGSLGYTF. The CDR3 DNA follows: TGTGCCAGCAAAACCCCGGGGGGCTCTTTGGGCTACACCTTC.

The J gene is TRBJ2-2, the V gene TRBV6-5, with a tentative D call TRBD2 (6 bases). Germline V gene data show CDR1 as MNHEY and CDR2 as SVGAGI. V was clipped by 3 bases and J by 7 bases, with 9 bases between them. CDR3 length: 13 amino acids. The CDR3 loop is CASSYPGGGELFF. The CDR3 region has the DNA TGTGCCAGCAGTTATCCCGGGGGCGGGGAGCTGTTTTTT.

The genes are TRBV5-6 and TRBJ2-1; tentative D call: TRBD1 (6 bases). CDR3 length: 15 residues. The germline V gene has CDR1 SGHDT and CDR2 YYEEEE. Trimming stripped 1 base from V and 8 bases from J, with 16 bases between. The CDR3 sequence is CASSLLSWQGYEQFF. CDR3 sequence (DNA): TGTGCCAGCAGCTTGCTCTCTTGGCAGGGGTATGAGCAGTTCTTC.

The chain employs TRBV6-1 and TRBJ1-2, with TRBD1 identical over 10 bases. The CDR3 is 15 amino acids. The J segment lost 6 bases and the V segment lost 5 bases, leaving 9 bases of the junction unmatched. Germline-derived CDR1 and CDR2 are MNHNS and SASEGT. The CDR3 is CASSNRQGAMDGYTF. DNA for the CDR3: TGTGCCAGCAGTAACCGACAGGGGGCTATGGATGGCTACACCTTC.

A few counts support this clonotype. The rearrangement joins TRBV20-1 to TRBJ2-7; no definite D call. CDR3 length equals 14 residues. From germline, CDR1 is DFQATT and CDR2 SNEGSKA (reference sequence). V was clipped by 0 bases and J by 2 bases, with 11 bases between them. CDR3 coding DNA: TGCAGTGCTAGAGAGGCCGGGTCGCCCTACGAGCAGTACTTC. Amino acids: CSAREAGSPYEQYF.

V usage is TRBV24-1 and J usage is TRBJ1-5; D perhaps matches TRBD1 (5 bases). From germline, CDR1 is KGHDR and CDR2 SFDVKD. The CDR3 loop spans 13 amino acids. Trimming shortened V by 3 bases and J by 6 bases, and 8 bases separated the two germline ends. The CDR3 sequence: CATSDAGIQPQHF. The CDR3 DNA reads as TGTGCCACCAGTGATGCAGGGATTCAGCCCCAGCATTTT.

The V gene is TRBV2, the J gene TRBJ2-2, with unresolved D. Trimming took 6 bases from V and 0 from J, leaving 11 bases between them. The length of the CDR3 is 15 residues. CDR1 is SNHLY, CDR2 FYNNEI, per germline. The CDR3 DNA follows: TGTGCCAGCAGGGAGACTTACGCGAACACCGGGGAGCTGTTTTTT. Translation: CASRETYANTGELFF.

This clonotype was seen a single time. In nucleotides, the CDR3 is TGTGCCAGCAGCGTAGAGATAGCGAGCACAGATACGCAGTATTTT. Amino acids: CASSVEIASTDTQYF. The V and J genes are TRBV9 and TRBJ2-3; D might be TRBD2 (5 bases). V was shortened by 0 bases and J by 0 bases, with 8 bases between the two germline ends. This CDR3 spans 15 amino acids. Per germline, CDR1 SGDLS and CDR2 YYNGEE.

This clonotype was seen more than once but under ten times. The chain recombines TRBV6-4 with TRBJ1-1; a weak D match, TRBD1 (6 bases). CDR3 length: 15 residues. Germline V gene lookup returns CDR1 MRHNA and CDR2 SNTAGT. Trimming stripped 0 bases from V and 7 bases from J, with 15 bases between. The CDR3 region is CASSDSLGGAGEAFF. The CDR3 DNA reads TGTGCCAGCAGTGACTCGTTGGGGGGGGCGGGTGAAGCTTTCTTT.

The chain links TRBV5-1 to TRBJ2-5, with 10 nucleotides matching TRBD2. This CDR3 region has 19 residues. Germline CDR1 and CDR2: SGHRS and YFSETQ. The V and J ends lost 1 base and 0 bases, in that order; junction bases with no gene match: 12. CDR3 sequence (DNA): TGCGCCAGCAGCTTGAGGGCTAGCGGGGGAGCTGTGGACCAAGAGACCCAGTACTTC. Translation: CASSLRASGGAVDQETQYF.

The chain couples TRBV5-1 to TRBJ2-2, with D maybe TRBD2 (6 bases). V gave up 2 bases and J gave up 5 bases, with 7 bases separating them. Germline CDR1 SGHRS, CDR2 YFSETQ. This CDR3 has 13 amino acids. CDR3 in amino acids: CASSFGGTGELFF. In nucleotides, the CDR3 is TGCGCCAGCAGCTTCGGGGGTACCGGGGAGCTGTTTTTT.

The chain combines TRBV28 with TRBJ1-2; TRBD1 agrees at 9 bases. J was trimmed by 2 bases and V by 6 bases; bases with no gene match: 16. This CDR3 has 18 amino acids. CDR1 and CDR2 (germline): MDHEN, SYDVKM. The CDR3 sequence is CASRTTGTGRFLNYGYTF. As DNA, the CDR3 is TGTGCCAGCAGGACTACCGGGACAGGGAGGTTCCTAAACTATGGCTACACCTTC.

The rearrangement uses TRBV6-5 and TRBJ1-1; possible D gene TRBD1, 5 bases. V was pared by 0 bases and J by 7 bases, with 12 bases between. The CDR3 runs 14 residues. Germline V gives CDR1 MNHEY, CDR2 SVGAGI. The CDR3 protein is CASSYSPPGGEAFF. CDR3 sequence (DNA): TGTGCCAGCAGTTACTCACCCCCCGGGGGTGAAGCTTTCTTT.

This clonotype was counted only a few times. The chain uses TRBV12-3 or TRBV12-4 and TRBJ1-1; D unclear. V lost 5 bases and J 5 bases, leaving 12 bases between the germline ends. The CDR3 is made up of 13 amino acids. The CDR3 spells CASSQRTATEAFF. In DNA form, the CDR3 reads TGTGCCAGCAGTCAACGGACGGCGACTGAAGCTTTCTTT.